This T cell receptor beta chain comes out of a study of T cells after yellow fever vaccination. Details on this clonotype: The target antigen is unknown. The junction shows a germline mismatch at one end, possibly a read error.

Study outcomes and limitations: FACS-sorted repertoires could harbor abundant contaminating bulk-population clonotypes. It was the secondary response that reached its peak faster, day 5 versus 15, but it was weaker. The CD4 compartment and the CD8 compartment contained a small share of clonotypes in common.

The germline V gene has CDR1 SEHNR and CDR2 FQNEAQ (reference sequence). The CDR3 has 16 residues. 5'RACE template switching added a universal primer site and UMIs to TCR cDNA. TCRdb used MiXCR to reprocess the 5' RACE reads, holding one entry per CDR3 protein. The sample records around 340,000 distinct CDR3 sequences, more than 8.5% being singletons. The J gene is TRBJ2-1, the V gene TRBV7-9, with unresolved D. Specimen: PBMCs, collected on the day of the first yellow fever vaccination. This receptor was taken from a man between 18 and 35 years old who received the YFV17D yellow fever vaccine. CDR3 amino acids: CASGLEAPSSYNEQFF. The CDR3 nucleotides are TGTGCCAGCGGCTTAGAAGCTCCCAGTTCCTACAATGAGCAGTTCTTC. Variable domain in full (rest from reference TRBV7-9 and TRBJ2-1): DTGVSQNPRHKITKRGQNVTFRCDPISEHNRLYWYRQTLGQGPEFLTYFQNEAQLEKSRLLSDRFSAERPKGSFSTLEIQRTEQGDSAMYLCASGLEAPSSYNEQFFGPGTRLTVL.